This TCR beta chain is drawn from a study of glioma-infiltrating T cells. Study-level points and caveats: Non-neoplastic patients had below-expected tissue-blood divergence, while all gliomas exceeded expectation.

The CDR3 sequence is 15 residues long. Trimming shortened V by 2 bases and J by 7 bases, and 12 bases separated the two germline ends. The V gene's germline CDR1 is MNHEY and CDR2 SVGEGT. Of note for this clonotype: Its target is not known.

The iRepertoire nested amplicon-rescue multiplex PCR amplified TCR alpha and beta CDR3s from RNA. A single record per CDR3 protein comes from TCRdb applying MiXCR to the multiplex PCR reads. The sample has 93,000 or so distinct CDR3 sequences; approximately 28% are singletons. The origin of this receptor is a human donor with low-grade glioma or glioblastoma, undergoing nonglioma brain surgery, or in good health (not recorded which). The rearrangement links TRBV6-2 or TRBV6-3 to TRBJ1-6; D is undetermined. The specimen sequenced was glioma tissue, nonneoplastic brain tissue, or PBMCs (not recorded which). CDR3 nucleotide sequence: TGTGCCAGCAGTTACGGGCACAGCCAAAATTCACCCCTCCACTTT. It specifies CASSYGHSQNSPLHF.